Listed here are 9 T cell receptor beta chains from one sample, sequenced in a study of cytomegalovirus exposure and HLA in healthy donors. The PCR employed 60 Vbeta primers together with 13 Jbeta primers. Profiling relied on immunoSEQ multiplex PCR, and the TCRdb table lists in-frame clones only, not all of them. The repertoire holds tens of thousands of clones, with over 70% as singletons. The sequencing sample was made of PBMCs. These receptors were taken from a male donor in good health and CMV-seropositive.

J is TRBJ1-1 and V is TRBV6-5; the D is unclear. CDR3 size: 11 residues. Germline V gives CDR1 MNHEY, CDR2 SVGAGI. Between the trimmed V and J ends, which lost 10 bases and 8 bases, there was a span of 14 bases. CDR3 region: CATSRLEEAFF. CDR3 sequence (DNA): TGTGCCACCTCACGCCTAGAAGAAGCTTTCTTT.

This chain connects TRBV6-5 to TRBJ1-1, with D possibly being TRBD1 (5 bases). This CDR3 contains 15 residues. Per germline, CDR1 MNHEY and CDR2 SVGAGI. Trimming took off 2 bases at V and 2 bases at J, with 12 bases between the two ends. CDR3 in amino acids: CASSYGIGGNTEAFF. The CDR3 DNA reads TGTGCCAGCAGTTACGGTATCGGGGGAAACACTGAAGCTTTCTTT.

The J gene is TRBJ2-7, the V gene TRBV19; 10 bases line up with TRBD2. CDR3 length equals 15 residues. Germline loops: CDR1 LNHDA, CDR2 SQIVND (reference sequence). The ends lost 5 bases at V and 0 bases at J; junction bases unmatched: 4. As DNA, the CDR3 is TGTGCCAGTAGTGTTAGCGGGGGGAACTCCTACGAGCAGTACTTC. It specifies CASSVSGGNSYEQYF.

V usage is TRBV2 and J usage is TRBJ2-1; D remains unclear. V was pared by 4 bases and J by 9 bases, with 10 bases between. This CDR3 comprises 12 residues. Germline V gene lookup returns CDR1 SNHLY and CDR2 FYNNEI. The CDR3 protein is CASSAGSLEQFF. The CDR3 bases are TGTGCCAGCAGTGCCGGGTCCCTTGAGCAGTTCTTC.

This clone came up once. The gene calls are TRBV6-4 and TRBJ1-5; D may be TRBD1 (6 bases). V was pared by 4 bases and J by 3 bases, with 19 bases between. Germline V gene data show CDR1 as MRHNA and CDR2 as SNTAGT. This CDR3 is built from 17 residues. This chain's CDR3 is CASSADGGGEVNQPQHF. The CDR3 nucleotides are TGTGCCAGCAGTGCAGACGGGGGGGGCGAAGTCAATCAGCCCCAGCATTTT.

This clone was recorded once. The chain combines TRBV9 with TRBJ1-2; D may be TRBD1 (6 bases). Deletions cut 0 bases from V and 2 bases from J, with 8 bases between. The CDR3 runs to 14 residues. Germline lookup yields CDR1 SGDLS and CDR2 YYNGEE. CDR3 coding DNA: TGTGCCAGCAGCGTAGCGACAGGAAACTATGGCTACACCTTC. This encodes CASSVATGNYGYTF.

This rearrangement joins TRBV7-9 to TRBJ1-5, with D tentatively TRBD1 (6 bases). This CDR3 contains 15 residues. Trimming removed 2 bases from V and 3 bases from J, with 11 bases in between. The germline CDR1 and CDR2 sequences are SEHNR and FQNEAQ (reference sequence). The DNA of the CDR3 is TGTGCCAGCAGCTTACTAGGGGGAAACAATCAGCCCCAGCATTTT. It encodes CASSLLGGNNQPQHF.

The V and J genes are TRBV19 and TRBJ1-2; perhaps TRBD1 as D (5 bases). CDR3 length equals 13 residues. CDR1 LNHDA and CDR2 SQIVND come from the germline V gene (reference sequence). V shed 10 bases and J shed 1 base, with 13 bases lying between them. CDR3 region: CATQTASNYGYTF. CDR3 nucleotides: TGTGCCACTCAGACAGCGAGTAACTATGGCTACACCTTC. Drawing the rest from reference TRBV19 and TRBJ1-2, the complete variable domain is DGGITQSPKYLFRKEGQNVTLSCEQNLNHDAMYWYRQDPGQGLRLIYYSQIVNDFQKGDIAEGYSVSREKKESFPLTVTSAQKNPTAFYLCATQTASNYGYTFGSGTRLTVV.

This sequence joins TRBV28 and TRBJ1-1, with no clear D. Germline CDR1 MDHEN, CDR2 SYDVKM. This CDR3 is 14 amino acids long. Trimming stripped 2 bases from V and 1 base from J, with 8 bases between. CDR3 DNA: TGTGCCAGCAGTTTACCCATTCCGAACACTGAAGCTTTCTTT. Protein sequence: CASSLPIPNTEAFF.